This entry is about one T cell receptor (beta chain). Its matching antigen is unknown. Libraries were prepared by immunoSEQ multiplex PCR; TCRdb keeps only in-frame clonotypes and omits some of them. Of more than 70,000 clones in the sample, 84% were seen once. The entry originates in a study of OX40 agonist ivuxolimab in advanced cancers. Across the whole study: Ivuxolimab was administered intravenously to patients at 0.01 to 10 mg/kg every 2 weeks. Past anti-PD-1, anti-PD-L1 or anti-CTLA-4 therapy was accepted, and 40% had received some. Overall study findings and caveats: CD8+ T cells averaged more expanded clones than CD4+. Patients with a partial response at 0.1-3.0 mg/kg had among the lowest clonal expansion.

The CDR3 sequence is 14 residues long. V was pared by 3 bases and J by 4 bases, with 13 bases between. CDR1 MNHEY and CDR2 SVGAGI come from the germline V gene. The sample here was CD4+ or CD8+ T cells sorted from blood, taken in a trial of the OX40 agonist ivuxolimab. This chain uses TRBV6-5 with TRBJ2-7, with D possibly TRBD2 on 5 matching bases. The sequence came from an adult with an advanced solid tumor such as melanoma, head and neck, liver or kidney cancer. CDR3 sequence: CASSYGRGSYEQYF. The DNA for the CDR3 is TGTGCCAGCAGTTATGGACGGGGTTCTTACGAGCAGTACTTC.